Each of the 11 T cell receptor beta chains below was sequenced from the same sample in a study of T cell responses to AZD1222 COVID-19 vaccine. Assay used: immunoSEQ multiplex PCR; TCRdb lists only in-frame clones, some missing. The sample has 180,000 or so clones; 85% to 90% are singletons. The starting material was peripheral blood, obtained on day 0 of AZD1222 vaccination. These receptors all stem from an adult in good health.

The chain carries TRBV30 and TRBJ2-5, with TRBD2 identical over 11 bases. The CDR3 consists of 15 residues. The germline CDR1 and CDR2 sequences are GTSNPN and SVGIG (reference sequence). V lost 3 bases and J lost 5; bases outside the gene matches: 8. This CDR3 is CAWRHLAGGSETQYF. DNA for the CDR3: TGTGCCTGGAGGCACCTAGCGGGGGGTTCGGAGACCCAGTACTTC.

This clone was counted a few times. V is TRBV11-2 and J is TRBJ2-7, with 11 bases matching TRBD2. In germline, CDR1 is SGHAT, CDR2 FQNNGV. The CDR3 sequence is 16 residues long. Trimming removed 7 bases from V and 3 bases from J; junction bases left unmatched: 11. This CDR3 reads CASKYSYGTSGYEQYF. CDR3 nucleotide sequence: TGTGCCAGCAAATACTCGTATGGGACTAGCGGCTACGAGCAGTACTTC.

The genes are TRBV19 and TRBJ1-4, with D maybe TRBD1 (5 bases). The CDR3 contains 14 residues. CDR1 and CDR2 from the germline V gene are LNHDA and SQIVND (reference sequence). The ends were cut back, 3 bases at V and 8 bases at J, with 13 bases in the middle. CDR3 bases: TGTGCCAGTAGTATGGGGCTAGGCTGGGAAAAACTGTTTTTT. It is translated as CASSMGLGWEKLFF.

The rearrangement uses TRBV24-1 and TRBJ1-4; 7 positions agree with TRBD1. Per germline, CDR1 KGHDR and CDR2 SFDVKD. The CDR3 is 15 amino acids. V shed 3 bases and J 8 bases; nucleotides not matched to a gene: 8. Written as DNA, the CDR3 is TGTGCCACCAGTGATGGGGACAGCGAGGGGGAAAAACTGTTTTTT. Its protein is CATSDGDSEGEKLFF.

This chain uses TRBV7-3 with TRBJ2-3; 15 nucleotides match TRBD2. V was pared by 5 bases and J by 2 bases, with 8 bases of the junction left unmatched. The CDR3 loop spans 18 amino acids. Germline V lookup: CDR1 SGHTA, CDR2 FQGTGA. CDR3 in amino acids: CASSMRGLAGGATDTQYF. For the CDR3, the DNA is TGTGCCAGCAGCATGCGGGGACTAGCGGGGGGCGCCACAGATACGCAGTATTTT.

The gene calls are TRBV30 and TRBJ1-1; D may be TRBD1 (5 bases). Germline lookup yields CDR1 GTSNPN and CDR2 SVGIG (reference sequence). V lost 6 bases and J lost 7, with 12 bases in between. This CDR3 spans 11 amino acids. CDR3 coding DNA: TGTGCCTGTCAGGGATTTGATGAAGCTTTCTTT. Encoded protein: CACQGFDEAFF.

This chain joins TRBV7-2 and TRBJ1-5; tentative D call: TRBD1 (5 bases). Trimming removed 4 bases at V and 5 bases at J, with 15 bases between. Germline V lookup: CDR1 SGHTA, CDR2 FQGNSA. The CDR3 runs to 15 residues. CDR3 coding DNA: TGTGCCAGCAGCTCAGAAAGGGAGGGGTATCAGCCCCAGCATTTT. Its protein is CASSSEREGYQPQHF.

Details on this clone: One end of the junction varies from germline; a read error may be responsible. The rearrangement joins TRBV7-3 to TRBJ2-3; 7 bases fit TRBD1. This CDR3 contains 14 residues. CDR1 and CDR2 (germline): SGHTA, FQGTGA. CDR3 bases: TGTGCCAGCAGCTTACAGGGGTGGGACAGATACGCAGTATTT. It is translated as CASSLQGWDRYAVF.

This sequence joins TRBV5-5 and TRBJ1-6; a weak D match, TRBD1 (6 bases). The V and J ends lost 4 bases and 9 bases respectively, with 17 bases between them. The CDR3 extends over 15 amino acids. Germline loops: CDR1 SGHKS, CDR2 YYEKEE (reference sequence). CDR3 nucleotides: TGTGCCAGCAGCGCGACCTGGGGGGCGCGTTCACCCCTCCACTTT. Protein: CASSATWGARSPLHF.

V usage is TRBV5-4 and J usage is TRBJ1-2, with D possibly matching TRBD1 (5 bases). The CDR3 covers 16 residues. V lost 3 bases and J 1 base, leaving 16 bases between the germline ends. Looked up from germline, CDR1 is SGHNT and CDR2 is YYREEE (reference sequence). DNA of the CDR3: TGTGCCAGCAGCTCCGTCGCCAGGGATGATAACTATGGCTACACCTTC. Protein product: CASSSVARDDNYGYTF. Using reference TRBV5-4 and TRBJ1-2 for the parts outside the CDR3, the full variable domain is ETGVTQSPTHLIKTRGQQVTLRCSSQSGHNTVSWYQQALGQGPQFIFQYYREEENGRGNFPPRFSGLQFPNYSSELNVNALELDDSALYLCASSSVARDDNYGYTFGSGTRLTVV.

V is TRBV29-1 and J is TRBJ2-7; TRBD1 might be the D (6 bases). Trimming cost V 8 bases and J 5 bases, with 13 bases left between them. Germline V gene data show CDR1 as SQVTM and CDR2 as ANQGSEA. The CDR3 is made up of 11 amino acids. The CDR3 is CSTLTGNEQYF. For the CDR3, the DNA is TGCAGCACCCTCACAGGGAACGAGCAGTACTTC.